This T cell receptor beta chain appears in the sequencing data of a study of CD8 T cells in Susac syndrome. RNA totalling about 0.5 to 1 ug underwent reverse transcription with random hexamers. TCRdb independently ran MiXCR on the immunoSEQ multiplex PCR reads; one entry per CDR3 protein. This table holds about 120,000 distinct CDR3 sequences, 96% found once. V gave up 5 bases and J gave up 1 base; unmatched junction bases: 8. Per germline, CDR1 MNHEY and CDR2 SVGEGT. The CDR3 extends over 18 amino acids. Sequenced sample: CD4+ T cells from PBMCs. The chain links TRBV6-2 or TRBV6-3 to TRBJ2-5, with TRBD2 identical over 15 bases. The receptor's source is a human donor with Susac syndrome. CDR3 bases: TGTGCCAGCAGTCAAGGGACTAGCGGGGGGCCTTTCCAAGAGACCCAGTACTTC. This gives the protein CASSQGTSGGPFQETQYF.